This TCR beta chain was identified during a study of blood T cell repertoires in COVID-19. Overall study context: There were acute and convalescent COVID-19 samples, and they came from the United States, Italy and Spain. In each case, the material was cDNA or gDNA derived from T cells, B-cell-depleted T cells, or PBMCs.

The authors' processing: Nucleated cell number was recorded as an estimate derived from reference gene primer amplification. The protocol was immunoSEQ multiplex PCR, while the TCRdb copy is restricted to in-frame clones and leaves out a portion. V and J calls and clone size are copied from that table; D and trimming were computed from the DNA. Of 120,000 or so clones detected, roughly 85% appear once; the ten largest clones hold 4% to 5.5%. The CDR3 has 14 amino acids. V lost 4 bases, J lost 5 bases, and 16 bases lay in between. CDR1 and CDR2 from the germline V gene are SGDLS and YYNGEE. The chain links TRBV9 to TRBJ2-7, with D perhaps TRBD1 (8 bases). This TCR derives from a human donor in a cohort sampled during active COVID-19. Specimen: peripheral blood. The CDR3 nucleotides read TGTGCCAGCAGCCCCCGGACAGGGAGGGACGAGCAGTACTTC. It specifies CASSPRTGRDEQYF.